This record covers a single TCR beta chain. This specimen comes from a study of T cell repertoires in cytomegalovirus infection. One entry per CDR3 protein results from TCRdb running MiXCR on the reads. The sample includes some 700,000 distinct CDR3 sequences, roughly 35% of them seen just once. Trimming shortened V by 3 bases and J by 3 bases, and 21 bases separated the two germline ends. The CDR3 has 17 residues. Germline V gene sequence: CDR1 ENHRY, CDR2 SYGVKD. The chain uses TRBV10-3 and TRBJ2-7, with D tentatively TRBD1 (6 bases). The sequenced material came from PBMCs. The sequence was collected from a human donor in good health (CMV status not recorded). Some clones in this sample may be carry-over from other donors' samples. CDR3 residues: CAISERERGTPFYEQYF. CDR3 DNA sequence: TGTGCCATCAGTGAAAGGGAAAGGGGGACCCCCTTCTACGAGCAGTACTTC.